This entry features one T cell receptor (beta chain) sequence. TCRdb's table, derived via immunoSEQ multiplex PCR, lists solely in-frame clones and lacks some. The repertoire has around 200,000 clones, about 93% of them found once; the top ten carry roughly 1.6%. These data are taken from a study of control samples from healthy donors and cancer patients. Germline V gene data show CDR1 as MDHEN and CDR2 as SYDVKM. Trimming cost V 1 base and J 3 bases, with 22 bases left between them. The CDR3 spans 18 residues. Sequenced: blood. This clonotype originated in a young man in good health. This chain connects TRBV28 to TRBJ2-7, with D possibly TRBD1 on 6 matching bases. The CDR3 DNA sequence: TGTGCCAGCAGTTTATTAGTCCCCCCACAGGGTCCTCACTACGAGCAGTACTTC. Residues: CASSLLVPPQGPHYEQYF.